The 25 T cell receptor beta chains in this list originate from one sample, sequenced in a study of tumor-infiltrating lymphocytes in oesophageal squamous cell carcinoma. MiXCR was run by TCRdb on the PCR reads, yielding one entry per CDR3 protein. The sample gives approximately 19,000 distinct CDR3 sequences, 35% to 45% of which show up once; over 9.5% is in the top ten. The sequenced material came from normal esophageal tissue next to the tumor. These TCRs come from a male donor with esophageal squamous cell carcinoma.

Only one count was recorded for this clonotype. This chain uses TRBV7-6 with TRBJ2-5; maybe TRBD2 (6 bases). V lost 3 bases and J 1 base, leaving 12 bases between the germline ends. Germline assignment: CDR1 SGHVS and CDR2 FNYEAQ. The CDR3 length is 15 residues. The DNA of the CDR3 is TGTGCCAGCAGCTTCTACCGGGACTTCCAAGAGACCCAGTACTTC. Translating gives CASSFYRDFQETQYF.

Remarks on this clonotype: A much bigger clone sits one base away, suggesting this may be a read error. The chain couples TRBV11-2 to TRBJ2-5, with 7 bases aligning to TRBD2. The end of the DNA aligns better with TRBJ2-1, so the J call may be wrong. CDR3 length: 13 residues. CDR1 is SGHAT and CDR2 is FQNNGV in the germline V gene. For the CDR3, the DNA is TGTGCCAGCTCCGCGGGAGTAAAGGGCGAGCAGTTCTTC. Protein product: CASSAGVKGEQFF.

V is TRBV6-6 and J is TRBJ2-5, with D possibly TRBD2 on 6 matching bases. The assigned J gene may be wrong: the sequence end matches TRBJ2-7 better. The CDR3 is made up of 15 amino acids. Germline assignment: CDR1 MNHNY and CDR2 SVGAGI (reference sequence). CDR3 DNA sequence: TGTGCCAGCAGTTACTCCCTAGTGGGAGGTTACGAGCAGTACTTC. This codes for CASSYSLVGGYEQYF.

This clonotype is classed as medium-sized. The chain carries TRBV7-3 and TRBJ2-7; tentative D call: TRBD2 (6 bases). The germline V and J ends were trimmed by 3 bases and 6 bases, with 24 bases remaining between them. CDR1 is SGHTA, CDR2 FQGTGA, per germline. This CDR3 contains 17 residues. CDR3 region: CASSFLLGRSLGGEQYF. For the CDR3, the DNA is TGTGCCAGCAGCTTTTTACTCGGCCGCTCATTGGGGGGCGAGCAGTACTTC. Using reference TRBV7-3 and TRBJ2-7 for the parts outside the CDR3, the full variable domain is GAGVSQTPSNKVTEKGKYVELRCDPISGHTALYWYRQSLGQGPEFLIYFQGTGAADDSGLPNDRFFAVRPEGSVSTLKIQRTERGDSAVYLCASSFLLGRSLGGEQYFGPGTRLTVT.

V and J are TRBV7-2 and TRBJ2-7; maybe TRBD2 (7 bases). Germline loops: CDR1 SGHTA, CDR2 FQGNSA. This CDR3 is built from 13 residues. V lost 8 bases to trimming and J lost 0 bases, with 11 bases between them. This CDR3 reads CASRGASSYEQYF. The CDR3 DNA reads as TGTGCCAGCCGGGGGGCTAGCTCCTACGAGCAGTACTTC.

This chain links TRBV6-9 with TRBJ2-7; 10 bases are a match to TRBD1. The DNA matches TRBJ2-1 better at its end, which makes the J call doubtful. CDR3 length: 14 residues. Germline CDR1 reads MNHGY; CDR2 reads SVAAGI. Here the CDR3 reads CASSYWGQGYEQFF. The CDR3 DNA sequence: TGTGCCAGCAGTTACTGGGGACAGGGGTACGAGCAGTTCTTC.

This clonotype has at least ten counts. J is TRBJ2-3 and V is TRBV24-1; unclear D gene. The V gene's germline CDR1 is KGHDR and CDR2 SFDVKD. The V and J ends lost 2 bases and 0 bases respectively, with 5 bases between them. This CDR3 has 14 residues. The CDR3 DNA reads as TGTGCCACCAGTGATTCGGCGAGCACAGATACGCAGTATTTT. The encoded protein is CATSDSASTDTQYF.

This clonotype came up once. The chain links TRBV7-6 to TRBJ2-7, with D possibly being TRBD2 (6 bases). The V gene's germline CDR1 is SGHVS and CDR2 FNYEAQ. V lost 1 base to trimming and J lost 8 bases, with 18 bases between them. The CDR3 consists of 15 residues. The chain's CDR3 is CASSLVRLAYNQQYF. In DNA, the CDR3 is TGTGCCAGCAGCTTAGTGCGCCTAGCGTACAATCAGCAGTACTTC. Using reference TRBV7-6 and TRBJ2-7 for the parts outside the CDR3, the full variable domain is GAGVSQSPRYKVTKRGQDVALRCDPISGHVSLYWYRQALGQGPEFLTYFNYEAQQDKSGLPNDRFSAERPEGSISTLTIQRTEQRDSAMYRCASSLVRLAYNQQYFGPGTRLTVT.

The chain combines TRBV11-2 with TRBJ1-3; no clear D. Between the trimmed V and J ends, which lost 2 bases and 1 base, there was a span of 9 bases. The germline CDR1 and CDR2 sequences are SGHAT and FQNNGV. The CDR3 length is 15 residues. CDR3 in amino acids: CASSLIRGSGNTIYF. DNA for the CDR3: TGTGCCAGCAGCTTAATTCGTGGTTCTGGAAACACCATATATTTT. The full variable domain, rest sourced from reference TRBV11-2 and TRBJ1-3, is EAGVAQSPRYKIIEKRQSVAFWCNPISGHATLYWYQQILGQGPKLLIQFQNNGVVDDSQLPKDRFSAERLKGVDSTLKIQPAKLEDSAVYLCASSLIRGSGNTIYFGEGSWLTVV.

The chain couples TRBV7-2 to TRBJ2-3, with unresolved D. The closer fit of TRBJ2-7 to the DNA end suggests the J call may be wrong. This CDR3 has 12 amino acids. Germline loops: CDR1 SGHTA, CDR2 FQGNSA. The CDR3 loop reads CASSSAGLEQYF. The DNA of the CDR3 is TGTGCCAGCAGCTCTGCTGGCCTGGAGCAGTACTTC.

Only a few counts were recorded for this clonotype. The chain uses TRBV6-1 and TRBJ2-5; no clear D. Trimming cost V 5 bases and J 4 bases, with 2 bases left between them. The CDR3 is 10 amino acids. CDR1 is MNHNS and CDR2 is SASEGT in the germline V gene. The DNA for the CDR3 is TGTGCCAGCAGTTCAGAGACCCAGTACTTC. Protein product: CASSSETQYF.

Regarding this clonotype: At one end, the junction sequence differs from germline, possibly due to a read error. The CDR3: CASSLQGSGANVLTF. CDR3 DNA: TGTGCCAGCAGCTTACAGGGTTCCGGGGCCAACGTCCTGACTTTC. The rearrangement links TRBV5-3 to TRBJ2-6; D is perhaps TRBD1 (6 bases). TRBV5-3 is given ORF status, its function remaining uncertain. This CDR3 spans 15 amino acids.

This clonotype was seen many times. This may stem from a read error, because a much larger clone lies one nucleotide away. This chain links TRBV7-9 with TRBJ2-5; 7 bases are shared with TRBD2. CDR3 length equals 17 residues. Trimming cost V 1 base and J 11 bases; bases outside gene matches: 19. Germline V lookup: CDR1 SEHNR, CDR2 FQNEAQ (reference sequence). The chain's CDR3 is CASSLVGTTSRFNEQYF. The DNA of the CDR3 is TGTGCCAGCAGCTTAGTAGGGACGACTAGCAGGTTCAATGAGCAGTACTTC.

This clonotype showed up just a few times. This sequence joins TRBV7-2 and TRBJ2-3; D unresolved. The CDR3 covers 13 residues. CDR1 is SGHTA, CDR2 FQGNSA, per germline. The V gene lost 1 base and the J gene lost 4 bases, with 6 bases spanning the gap. The CDR3 DNA reads as TGTGCCAGCAGCTTAGTTGGGCCAGATACGCAGTATTTT. Protein product: CASSLVGPDTQYF.

This clonotype was seen only a few times. A much larger clone differs by one base, so this may be a read error. The rearrangement joins TRBV19 to TRBJ2-5; maybe TRBD2 (5 bases). The J call may be in error: the DNA end matches TRBJ2-1 better. The CDR3 runs to 14 residues. Germline assignment: CDR1 LNHDA and CDR2 SQIVND (reference sequence). The CDR3 DNA follows: TGTGCCAGTAGTACTAGCAGATTCCAAGAGACCCAGTTCTTC. It is translated as CASSTSRFQETQFF.

As to this clonotype: In this CDR3 the conserved last residue, phenylalanine or tryptophan, is missing, so a read error is likely. It is unclear where the CDR3 begins or ends on the DNA, so no DNA is shown, and the CDR3 is as TCRdb lists it. This chain uses TRBV7-2 with TRBJ2-6; the table's D gene call, TRBD1, was not cross checked with the DNA. Looked up from germline, CDR1 is SGHTA and CDR2 is FQGNSA. The CDR3 comprises 17 residues, both ends counted. CDR3 region: CASSLGGYAYNEQFFGA.

This chain links TRBV19 with TRBJ2-3; possible D gene TRBD1, 5 bases. Deletions cut 5 bases from V and 2 bases from J, with 11 bases between. CDR1 LNHDA and CDR2 SQIVND come from the germline V gene (reference sequence). The CDR3 length is 14 residues. CDR3 nucleotides: TGTGCCAGTAGTCCTGACAGACTCACAGATACGCAGTATTTT. Amino acids: CASSPDRLTDTQYF.

The chain carries TRBV3-1 and TRBJ2-7, with 9 bases lining up with TRBD1. V lost 6 bases to trimming and J lost 7 bases; unmatched junction nucleotides: 13. The germline V gene has CDR1 LGHDT and CDR2 YNNKEL (reference sequence). The CDR3 spans 15 residues. DNA for the CDR3: TGTGCCAGCAGGGAAACAGGGGGCCTTTACAATGAGCAGTACTTC. This translates into CASRETGGLYNEQYF.

This clonotype was seen many times. The V call is TRBV28, the J call TRBJ2-7; no clear D gene. With 8 bases removed from V and 6 bases from J, the gap between germline ends came to 11 bases. CDR3 length: 11 amino acids. Germline lookup yields CDR1 MDHEN and CDR2 SYDVKM. CDR3 nucleotides: TGTGCCAGCCCCCGCTTTCGCGAGCAGTACTTC. Amino acids: CASPRFREQYF.

The chain recombines TRBV10-3 with TRBJ2-3; tentative D call: TRBD1 (5 bases). This CDR3 comprises 15 residues. Germline V gives CDR1 ENHRY, CDR2 SYGVKD. V was cut by 3 bases and J by 3 bases, with 13 bases left in between. The CDR3 nucleotides are TGTGCCATCAGTGAAGGGGTCGGAGAGACAGATACGCAGTATTTT. The encoded protein is CAISEGVGETDTQYF.

The chain links TRBV5-6 to TRBJ2-5; perhaps TRBD1 as D (5 bases). Per germline, CDR1 SGHDT and CDR2 YYEEEE. CDR3 length: 13 residues. Trimming left V 4 bases short and J 5 bases short, with 12 bases between. For the CDR3, the DNA is TGTGCCAGCAGCGGGGCGATGGGGGAGACCCAGTACTTC. Its translation: CASSGAMGETQYF.

The rearrangement links TRBV20-1 to TRBJ2-4, with 10 nucleotides matching TRBD1. Germline CDR1 DFQATT, CDR2 SNEGSKA (reference sequence). With 8 bases clipped from V and 8 bases from J, the junction kept 9 bases outside the gene matches. The CDR3 sequence is 13 residues long. The CDR3 reads CSQEGQGGYIQYF. The CDR3 DNA is TGCAGTCAGGAAGGACAGGGGGGATACATTCAGTACTTC.

This clonotype was detected ten times or more. The rearrangement uses TRBV18 and TRBJ2-2, with 7 positions matching TRBD1. Per the germline V gene, CDR1 is KGHSH and CDR2 is LQKENI. The CDR3 extends over 14 amino acids. J gave up 6 bases and V 3 bases, and 4 bases lay outside the gene matches. CDR3 DNA: TGTGCCAGCTCACCGTTAACAGGGGCCGGGGAGCTGTTTTTT. This gives the protein CASSPLTGAGELFF.

The rearrangement links TRBV6-6 to TRBJ1-6; TRBD1 might be the D (5 bases). The CDR3 runs to 12 residues. Per the germline V gene, CDR1 is MNHNY and CDR2 is SVGAGI (reference sequence). Deletions cut 5 bases from V and 11 bases from J, with 10 bases between. The CDR3 bases are TGTGCCAGCAGTAGGGGTCGGGCACCCCTCCACTTT. It specifies CASSRGRAPLHF.

This clonotype was counted a few times. The CDR3 spells CASSLGSRAFF. The CDR3 DNA follows: TGTGCCAGCAGCTTAGGAAGCCGAGCTTTCTTT. The genes are TRBV5-8 and TRBJ1-1, with D unresolved. Trimming took off 2 bases at V and 10 bases at J, with 9 bases between the two ends. CDR3 size: 11 residues. Germline V lookup: CDR1 SGHTS, CDR2 YDEGEE.